This TCR beta chain is from a study of cytomegalovirus exposure and HLA in healthy donors. Study in general: Samples from HLA-typed donors yielded around 85 million unique TCRs in an early data release.

Regarding the study as a whole: In vitro data verified a few CMV-associated chains as specific for CMV antigens.

13 Jbeta primers and 60 Vbeta primers were used for the PCR. The table came from immunoSEQ multiplex PCR; TCRdb's copy has only in-frame clones and leaves some out. This sample's table has tens of thousands of clones. A word on this clone: The antigen remains unidentified.

V lost 0 bases and J 1 base, leaving 9 bases between the germline ends. The CDR3 runs 15 residues. CDR1 is MGHRA, CDR2 YSYEKL, per germline. Each donor was nominally healthy when sampled (though unrecorded immune exposures were likely). The sample consisted of PBMCs. This receptor was taken from a man between 50 and 59 years old in good health and CMV-seropositive. This chain links TRBV4-1 with TRBJ2-5; perhaps TRBD2 as D (6 bases). The CDR3 nucleotides read TGCGCCAGCAGCCAAGACGGGAGCTTCCAAGAGACCCAGTACTTC. Protein: CASSQDGSFQETQYF.